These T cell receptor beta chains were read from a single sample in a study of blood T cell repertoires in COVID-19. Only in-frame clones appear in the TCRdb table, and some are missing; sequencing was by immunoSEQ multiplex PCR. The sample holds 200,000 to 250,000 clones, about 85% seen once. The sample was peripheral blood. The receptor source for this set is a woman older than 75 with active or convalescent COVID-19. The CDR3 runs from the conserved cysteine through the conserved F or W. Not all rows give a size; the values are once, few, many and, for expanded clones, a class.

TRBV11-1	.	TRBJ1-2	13	CASSAGLLYGYTF
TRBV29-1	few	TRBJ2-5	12	CSVPVQGETQYF
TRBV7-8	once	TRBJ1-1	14	CASSLQGWGTEAFF
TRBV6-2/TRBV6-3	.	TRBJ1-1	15	CASSLELTGRTEAFF
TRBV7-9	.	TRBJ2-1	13	CASSLSWHNEQFF
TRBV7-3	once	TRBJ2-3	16	CASSLAADTSTDTQYF
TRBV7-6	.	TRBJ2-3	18	CASSLGGLAGVSPDTQYF
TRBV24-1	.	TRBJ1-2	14	CATSDLTINGGYTF
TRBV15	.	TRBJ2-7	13	CATRDWRSGEQYF
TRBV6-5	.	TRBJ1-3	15	CASSYGQGYGNTIYF
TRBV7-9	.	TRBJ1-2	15	CASSWDFSNPVGYTF
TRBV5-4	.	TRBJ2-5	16	CASSFQTKGVQETQYF
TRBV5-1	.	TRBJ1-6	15	CASTPTQGMNSPLHF
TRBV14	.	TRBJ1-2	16	CASSQDPSNRYYGYTF
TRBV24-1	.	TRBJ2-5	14	CATSDPREQETQYF
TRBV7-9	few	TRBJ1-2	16	CASSLGQGGDSYGYTF
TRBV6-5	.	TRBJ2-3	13	CAAQAGVTDTQYF
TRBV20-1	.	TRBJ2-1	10	CSAPHGEQFF
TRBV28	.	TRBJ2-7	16	CASSSPGTGLTYEQYF
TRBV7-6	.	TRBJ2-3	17	CASSLEGTSGGANTQYF
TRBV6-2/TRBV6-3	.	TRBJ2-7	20	CASSYSKHLMTGGNSYEQYF
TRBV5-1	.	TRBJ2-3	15	CASSSPGGSTDTQYF
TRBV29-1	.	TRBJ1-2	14	CSVAEGAQNYGYTF
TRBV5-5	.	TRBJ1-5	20	CASSLRGTGGNLDSNQPQHF
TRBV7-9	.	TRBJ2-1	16	CASSLALAGPYNEQFF
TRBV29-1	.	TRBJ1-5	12	CSARDSNQPQHF
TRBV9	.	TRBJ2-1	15	CASSVASALNNEQFF
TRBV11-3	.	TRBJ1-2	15	CASSLGTAGLDGYTF
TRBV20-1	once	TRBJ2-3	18	CSASMRGGARTSTDTQYF
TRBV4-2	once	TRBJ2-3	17	CASRGGASGYEADTQYF
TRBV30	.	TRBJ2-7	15	CALPSGSRLVCEQYF
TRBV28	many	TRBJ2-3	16	CASSSPSGTETDTQYF
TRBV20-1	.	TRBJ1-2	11	CSARVGSGYTF
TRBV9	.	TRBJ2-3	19	CASSFKDSLGWGGTDTQYF
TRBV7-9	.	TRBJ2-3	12	CASLAPADTQYF